The 25 T cell receptor beta chains given below trace back to one sample, sequenced in a study of CD8+ T cells in alopecia areata. Sequencing templates came from extracted RNA that was reverse transcribed into cDNA. TCRdb keeps only in-frame clones here, not all; method: immunoSEQ multiplex PCR. The sample consists of over 150,000 clones, 50% to 75% of them appearing once. Sequences were derived from CD4+ T cells sorted from blood, sampled at week 0. The receptors shown here come from a human donor with alopecia areata.

This clone occurred once. Here the CDR3 reads CASSDPRGTYYGYTF. As DNA, the CDR3 is TGTGCCAGCAGTGACCCGAGGGGGACCTACTATGGCTACACCTTC. This rearrangement joins TRBV6-1 to TRBJ1-2; D might be TRBD1 (6 bases). Trimming stripped 3 bases from V and 3 bases from J, with 14 bases between. Germline V CDR1 and CDR2: MNHNS, SASEGT. The length of the CDR3 is 15 residues.

The chain links TRBV29-1 to TRBJ1-2, with 11 nucleotides matching TRBD1. The CDR3 totals 14 residues. The trim removed 6 bases at V and 8 bases at J, leaving 11 bases unmatched. Germline V CDR1 and CDR2: SQVTM, ANQGSEA. The CDR3 loop is CSVQRTGGGGGYTF. The CDR3 DNA is TGCAGCGTCCAGAGGACAGGGGGCGGGGGAGGCTACACCTTC. Combining the CDR3 with reference TRBV29-1 and TRBJ1-2 gives the whole variable domain SAVISQKPSRDICQRGTSLTIQCQVDSQVTMMFWYRQQPGQSLTLIATANQGSEATYESGFVIDKFPISRPNLTFSTLTVSNMSPEDSSIYLCSVQRTGGGGGYTFGSGTRLTVV.

This chain uses TRBV5-6 with TRBJ2-5, with D tentatively TRBD2 (5 bases). This CDR3 comprises 14 residues. Per germline, CDR1 SGHDT and CDR2 YYEEEE. Trimming pared 1 base from V and 5 bases from J, leaving 12 bases between. In nucleotides, the CDR3 is TGTGCCAGCAGCTTGAGGGCGGGCGGTGAGACCCAGTACTTC. This encodes CASSLRAGGETQYF. Filled out from reference TRBV5-6 and TRBJ2-5, the complete variable domain reads DAGVTQSPTHLIKTRGQQVTLRCSPKSGHDTVSWYQQALGQGPQFIFQYYEEEERQRGNFPDRFSGHQFPNYSSELNVNALLLGDSALYLCASSLRAGGETQYFGPGTRLLVL.

V usage is TRBV30 and J usage is TRBJ1-3; no firm D call. The CDR3 extends over 13 amino acids. The V and J ends lost 3 bases and 2 bases respectively, with 8 bases between them. Germline V gives CDR1 GTSNPN, CDR2 SVGIG (reference sequence). CDR3 DNA: TGTGCCTGGAGGCCTCTAGCTGGAAACACCATATATTTT. Encoded protein: CAWRPLAGNTIYF.

The genes are TRBV30 and TRBJ2-7, with D uncertain. Germline V gene sequence: CDR1 GTSNPN, CDR2 SVGIG (reference sequence). The V end lost 2 bases, the J end lost 6 bases, and 8 bases lay between the germline ends. The CDR3 loop spans 11 amino acids. The CDR3 DNA follows: TGTGCCTGGAGTAGTCTGCTCGAGCAGTACTTC. It yields the protein CAWSSLLEQYF.

This clone was seen more than once but under ten times. The V call is TRBV18, the J call TRBJ2-2; D gene unclear. The CDR3 sequence is 15 residues long. From germline, CDR1 is KGHSH and CDR2 LQKENI. Deletions cut 0 bases from V and 0 bases from J, with 5 bases between. CDR3: CASSPPSPNTGELFF. CDR3 sequence (DNA): TGTGCCAGCTCACCACCATCACCGAACACCGGGGAGCTGTTTTTT.

This chain joins TRBV27 and TRBJ2-7, with TRBD2 as a possible D gene (5 bases). The CDR3 consists of 13 residues. V lost 10 bases, J lost 0 bases, and 13 bases lay in between. Germline V CDR1 and CDR2: MNHEY, SMNVEV (reference sequence). The CDR3 DNA reads as TGTGCCACCGGGGTGACACCCTCCTACGAGCAGTACTTC. This gives the protein CATGVTPSYEQYF.

The V and J genes are TRBV29-1 and TRBJ2-6, with D uncertain. The CDR3 totals 12 residues. Per the germline V gene, CDR1 is SQVTM and CDR2 is ANQGSEA. CDR3 sequence reads: CTALTGANVLTF. The CDR3 DNA follows: TGCACCGCGTTGACAGGGGCCAACGTCCTGACTTTC.

The genes are TRBV2 and TRBJ2-6, with unresolved D. CDR3 length equals 16 residues. Germline V gives CDR1 SNHLY, CDR2 FYNNEI. The V and J ends lost 6 bases and 0 bases respectively, with 12 bases between them. CDR3 DNA sequence: TGTGCCAGCAGCGCTAGTAGAGTCTCTGGGGCCAACGTCCTGACTTTC. Encoded protein: CASSASRVSGANVLTF.

The sample holds a few counts of this clone. The chain joins TRBV4-2 to TRBJ1-2; no definite D call. The CDR3 consists of 15 residues. From germline, CDR1 is LGHNA and CDR2 YNFKEQ. Trimming cost V 4 bases and J 0 bases, with 12 bases left between them. The CDR3 coding sequence is TGTGCCAGCAGCCTCACCCAAAGGCCTAACTATGGCTACACCTTC. Its translation: CASSLTQRPNYGYTF.

This clone was seen more than once but under ten times. The V call is TRBV7-9, the J call TRBJ2-5; 8 nucleotides align to TRBD1. The CDR3 is 14 residues long. Germline lookup yields CDR1 SEHNR and CDR2 FQNEAQ (reference sequence). With 5 bases clipped from V and 5 bases from J, the junction kept 7 bases outside the gene matches. In DNA, the CDR3 is TGTGCCAGCAGCCCGACAGGGGTCAGGGAGACCCAGTACTTC. Protein: CASSPTGVRETQYF.

The rearrangement joins TRBV4-2 to TRBJ2-3, with 8 bases that match TRBD2. V shed 2 bases and J 10 bases; nucleotides not matched to a gene: 8. Per the germline V gene, CDR1 is LGHNA and CDR2 is YNFKEQ. The CDR3 sequence is 14 residues long. The CDR3 is CASSQSSGLVAQYF. The CDR3 DNA sequence: TGTGCCAGCAGCCAATCCTCGGGACTAGTCGCGCAGTATTTT.

For the CDR3, the DNA is TGTGCCAGCTCACCAGGGGTAAAGACCCAGTACTTC. This encodes CASSPGVKTQYF. The V call is TRBV18, the J call TRBJ2-5; D call uncertain. The ends were cut back, 2 bases at V and 6 bases at J, with 7 bases in the middle. This CDR3 comprises 12 residues. Germline CDR1 is KGHSH and CDR2 is LQKENI.

The chain links TRBV6-6 to TRBJ2-1, with a possible D match to TRBD2 (6 bases). The CDR3 totals 16 residues. Germline CDR1 and CDR2: MNHNY and SVGAGI (reference sequence). With 8 bases removed from V and 2 bases from J, the gap between germline ends came to 19 bases. CDR3 region: CASGHAAGGAYNEQFF. The CDR3 DNA reads TGTGCCAGCGGCCACGCGGCCGGCGGGGCCTACAATGAGCAGTTCTTC.

This clone has a handful of counts. V gene TRBV30 combines with J gene TRBJ2-3; D gene uncertain. The CDR3 is 11 residues long. Trimming removed 5 bases from V and 0 bases from J, with 3 bases in between. Germline V gene lookup returns CDR1 GTSNPN and CDR2 SVGIG (reference sequence). CDR3 amino acids: CAWGSTDTQYF. For the CDR3, the DNA is TGTGCCTGGGGGAGCACAGATACGCAGTATTTT.

This clone has only a few counts. V and J are TRBV29-1 and TRBJ1-1; D unresolved. The V gene's germline CDR1 is SQVTM and CDR2 ANQGSEA. Trimming shortened V by 1 base and J by 3 bases, and 9 bases separated the two germline ends. The CDR3 covers 13 residues. The CDR3 region has the DNA TGCAGCGTTGAAGGCAGTGATCACACTGAAGCTTTCTTT. Amino acids: CSVEGSDHTEAFF.

The DNA of the CDR3 is TGTGCCAGCAGGCAGGACGGAAACACTGAAGCTTTCTTT. This sequence encodes CASRQDGNTEAFF. V is TRBV2 and J is TRBJ1-1, with unresolved D. There are 13 residues in the CDR3. Looked up from germline, CDR1 is SNHLY and CDR2 is FYNNEI. Trimming left V 6 bases short and J 2 bases short, with 10 bases between.

The rearrangement joins TRBV11-3 to TRBJ2-1; no clear D. Germline V gene sequence: CDR1 SGHNT, CDR2 YENEEA. The CDR3 covers 13 residues. Trimming pared 0 bases from V and 8 bases from J, leaving 8 bases between. Here the CDR3 reads CASSLDRVDEQFF. Here the CDR3 DNA reads TGTGCCAGCAGCTTAGATCGAGTAGATGAGCAGTTCTTC.

The DNA for the CDR3 is TGTGCCAGCAGCTTAAATCGGCAGGGAAGACAGCATTTT. Protein sequence: CASSLNRQGRQHF. The chain joins TRBV13 to TRBJ1-5, with D possibly TRBD1 on 5 matching bases. Germline CDR1 reads PRHDT; CDR2 reads FYEKMQ (reference sequence). Trimming removed 2 bases from V and 13 bases from J, with 15 bases in between. The CDR3 length is 13 residues.

The sample holds a few counts of this clone. The gene calls are TRBV7-9 and TRBJ2-3, with D possibly TRBD2 on 5 matching bases. The length of the CDR3 is 14 residues. Per the germline V gene, CDR1 is SEHNR and CDR2 is FQNEAQ (reference sequence). Trimming removed 2 bases at V and 3 bases at J, with 9 bases between. Here the CDR3 DNA reads TGTGCCAGCAGCTTAAGCCTAGCAACAGATACGCAGTATTTT. The encoded protein is CASSLSLATDTQYF.

The chain employs TRBV19 and TRBJ2-7, with 7 bases identical to TRBD2. Trimming took 9 bases from V and 3 from J; bases not matched to a gene: 8. This CDR3 comprises 13 residues. Germline V lookup: CDR1 LNHDA, CDR2 SQIVND (reference sequence). CDR3 protein: CASTPRGGYEQYF. Here the CDR3 DNA reads TGTGCCAGCACGCCTCGCGGGGGCTACGAGCAGTACTTC.

This chain uses TRBV29-1 with TRBJ1-6; a weak D match, TRBD1 (6 bases). Germline values: CDR1 SQVTM, CDR2 ANQGSEA. V lost 4 bases, J lost 7 bases, and 11 bases lay in between. CDR3 size: 13 residues. The CDR3, as DNA: TGCAGCGTTGCGGGGGCCCCCAATTCACCCCTCCACTTT. Amino acids: CSVAGAPNSPLHF.

V is TRBV2 and J is TRBJ1-2; D gene ambiguous. V was shortened by 2 bases and J by 2 bases, with 6 bases between the two germline ends. Germline-derived CDR1 and CDR2 are SNHLY and FYNNEI. There are 13 residues in the CDR3. The CDR3 loop is CASSERQNYGYTF. The CDR3 DNA reads as TGTGCCAGCAGTGAAAGGCAGAACTATGGCTACACCTTC.

The chain carries TRBV20-1 and TRBJ2-7; the D is unclear. Per germline, CDR1 DFQATT and CDR2 SNEGSKA (reference sequence). The CDR3 extends over 11 amino acids. Trimming took off 1 base at V and 4 bases at J, with 5 bases between the two ends. This CDR3 reads CSARVKYEQYF. In nucleotides, the CDR3 is TGCAGTGCTAGAGTAAAGTACGAGCAGTACTTC.

The chain joins TRBV29-1 to TRBJ2-5, with D possibly called TRBD1 or TRBD2 (6 bases each). This CDR3 has 14 amino acids. Germline CDR1 SQVTM, CDR2 ANQGSEA. V lost 2 bases, J lost 5 bases, and 15 bases lay in between. The CDR3 bases are TGCAGCGTTGAAAGGGGGAGGTTAGTGGAGACCCAGTACTTC. It codes for CSVERGRLVETQYF. Looking up the rest from reference TRBV29-1 and TRBJ2-5 gives the full variable domain: SAVISQKPSRDICQRGTSLTIQCQVDSQVTMMFWYRQQPGQSLTLIATANQGSEATYESGFVIDKFPISRPNLTFSTLTVSNMSPEDSSIYLCSVERGRLVETQYFGPGTRLLVL.